This record concerns one T cell receptor (beta chain) sequence. Enrolment of Seattle patients took place during active infection, and they were followed longitudinally. This sample was taken from a study of blood T cell repertoires in COVID-19. On the study more broadly: The United States, Italy and Spain supplied acute and convalescent COVID-19 samples. The cDNA or gDNA used as material had been derived from T cells, B-cell-depleted T cells, or PBMCs.

The V end lost 6 bases, the J end lost 4 bases, and 10 bases lay between the germline ends. This CDR3 region has 13 residues. Germline assignment: CDR1 MNHEY and CDR2 SVGEGT. As originally analysed: Nucleated cell number was recorded as an estimate derived from reference gene primer amplification. TCRdb keeps only in-frame clones here, not all; method: immunoSEQ multiplex PCR. V and J calls and clone size are those listed in that table; D and trimming were worked out from the DNA. The data contain more than 350,000 clones, around 89% of them singletons. Sequencing was carried out using peripheral blood. This sequence joins TRBV6-2 or TRBV6-3 and TRBJ2-1, with D unclear. This clonotype was sampled from a woman in her 30s with COVID-19, enrolled during active disease. The CDR3 DNA follows: TGTGCCAGCAGCTTTAAATTGTACAATGAGCAGTTCTTC. It is translated as CASSFKLYNEQFF.